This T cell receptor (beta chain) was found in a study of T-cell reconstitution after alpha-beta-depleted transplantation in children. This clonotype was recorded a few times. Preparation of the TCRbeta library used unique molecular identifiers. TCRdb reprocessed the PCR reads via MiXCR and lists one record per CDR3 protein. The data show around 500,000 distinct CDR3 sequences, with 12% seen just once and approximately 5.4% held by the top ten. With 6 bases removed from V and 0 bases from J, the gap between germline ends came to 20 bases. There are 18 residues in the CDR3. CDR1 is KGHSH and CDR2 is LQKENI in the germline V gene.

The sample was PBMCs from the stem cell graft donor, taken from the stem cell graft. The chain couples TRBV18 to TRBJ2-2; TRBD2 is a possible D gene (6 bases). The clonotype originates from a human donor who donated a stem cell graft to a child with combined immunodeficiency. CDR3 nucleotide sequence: TGTGCCAGCTCCGTCTTCTACCCGGGACTCTCGAACACCGGGGAGCTGTTTTTT. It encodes CASSVFYPGLSNTGELFF.